This T cell receptor beta chain was retrieved from a study of spatial heterogeneity in lung cancer. The sample holds many counts of this clonotype. TCRdb analysed the 5' RACE reads with MiXCR anew, one entry per CDR3 protein. The table includes around 11,000 distinct CDR3 sequences, 6% to 6.5% detected once. Time point in this sample: sample taken at primary tumor resection. The cohort: about 79 early-stage, untreated non-small cell lung cancer patients. Specimen: PBMCs, collected at surgery. This clonotype was sampled from a male donor with early-stage non-small cell lung cancer.

CDR3 sequence: CASSLDNSGAYEQYF. For the CDR3, the DNA is TGTGCCAGCAGCTTGGATAATAGCGGGGCCTACGAGCAGTACTTC. V and J are TRBV5-5 and TRBJ2-7; 8 bases fit TRBD2. This CDR3 has 15 amino acids. Germline CDR1 SGHKS, CDR2 YYEKEE (reference sequence). With 0 bases clipped from V and 2 bases from J, the junction kept 4 bases outside the gene matches.